This T cell receptor beta chain stems from a study of OX40 agonist ivuxolimab in advanced cancers. Produced via immunoSEQ multiplex PCR; TCRdb's table is partial and in-frame only. This sample has about 79,000 clones; approximately 94% occur once, and the top ten carry roughly a tenth. Germline values: CDR1 DFQATT, CDR2 SNEGSKA (reference sequence). CDR3 length: 11 residues. The receptor comes from an adult with an advanced solid tumor such as melanoma, head and neck, liver or kidney cancer. Sequences were derived from CD4+ or CD8+ T cells sorted from blood, sampled in a trial of the OX40 agonist ivuxolimab. The chain couples TRBV20-1 to TRBJ1-3; TRBD1 matches 7 bases. The CDR3, as DNA: TGCAGCACAGGGGTAGGAAACACCATATATTTT. Translating gives CSTGVGNTIYF.